This T cell receptor beta chain is from a study of T-cell memory formation after mild COVID-19. Study-wide findings and caveats: Clones that contracted from day 15 to 85 were balanced CD4/CD8, while later expanders leaned CD4+. Pre-infection memory contained some responding clones, which suggested that cross-reactive memory had joined. The CD4+ clones that contracted clustered mainly within CM and EM, and the CD8+ clones concentrated in EMRA.

TCRdb reprocessed the 5' RACE reads with MiXCR, giving one entry per CDR3 protein. The sample lists about 170,000 distinct CDR3 sequences; 10% to 15% were seen once. Comments on this clonotype: The antigen remains unidentified.

The clonotype comes from a man aged 18 to 29 who had mild COVID-19 (a few samples of this study predate the infection). Cell type and time point are not known. Sequenced: PBMCs or a T cell subset sorted from them (not recorded which).

DNA for the CDR3: TGTGCCAGCTGGCCCCGGAGGCGGGGGGTTACAGATACGCAGTATTTT. The encoded protein is CASWPRRRGVTDTQYF. V gene TRBV27 combines with J gene TRBJ2-3, with 8 positions matching TRBD2. CDR1 is MNHEY and CDR2 is SMNVEV in the germline V gene (reference sequence). After removal of 8 bases from V and 3 bases from J, the junction contained 13 bases not matched to a gene. The CDR3 has 16 amino acids.